Sequencing of this T cell receptor beta chain was carried out in a study of T-cell reconstitution after alpha-beta-depleted transplantation in children. Construction of the TCRbeta library involved unique molecular identifiers. One entry per CDR3 protein, called by TCRdb with MiXCR from the PCR reads. In the table there are hundreds of thousands of distinct CDR3 sequences, around 19% of which are singletons. The CDR3 contains 11 residues when both ends are counted. This clonotype appeared a few times. Without the conserved terminal phenylalanine or tryptophan, this CDR3 likely stems from a read error. Because the CDR3's place on the DNA is in doubt, the DNA is left out and the CDR3 is given as listed by TCRdb.

The TCR originated in a human donor who donated a stem cell graft to a child with acute lymphoblastic leukemia. Specimen: PBMCs from the stem cell graft donor, collected from the stem cell graft. The J gene is TRBJ2-5, the V gene TRBV21-1; the DNA was not compared with TRBD1, the D call given in the table. TRBV21-1 is a pseudogene segment. CDR3 amino acids: CASSSIDRGKA.